The 26 T cell receptor beta chains below come from one sample, sequenced in a study of T-cell reconstitution after alpha-beta-depleted transplantation in children. Unique molecular identifiers tagged the TCRbeta library. TCRdb re-called the PCR reads through MiXCR, storing one row per CDR3 protein. The top ten hold around 5.1% of the sample, which has more than 200,000 distinct CDR3 sequences, about 9.6% seen once. This specimen consisted of PBMCs from the stem cell graft donor, obtained from the stem cell graft. Receptor source: a human donor who donated a stem cell graft to a child with SCID.

This clonotype was seen at least ten times. The chain employs TRBV5-8 and TRBJ1-4; TRBD1 matches 7 bases. CDR1 and CDR2 (germline): SGHTS, YDEGEE. J was trimmed by 5 bases and V by 4 bases; bases with no gene match: 11. The CDR3 spans 16 residues. The CDR3 spells CASSRGSGGSNEKLFF. The CDR3 DNA reads TGTGCCAGCAGCAGGGGCTCAGGGGGGTCAAATGAAAAACTGTTTTTT.

This clonotype was observed at least ten times. The chain links TRBV20-1 to TRBJ2-3; 8 nucleotides agree with TRBD1. The germline gives CDR1 DFQATT, CDR2 SNEGSKA (reference sequence). The CDR3 contains 16 residues. V lost 1 base to trimming and J lost 2 bases; unmatched junction nucleotides: 8. The CDR3 DNA sequence: TGCAGTGCTAGAGGTTCCGGGACAGGTTCCACAGATACGCAGTATTTT. Its translation: CSARGSGTGSTDTQYF.

This sequence joins TRBV12-3 or TRBV12-4 and TRBJ2-7; 9 nucleotides align to TRBD1. This CDR3 is built from 14 residues. After removal of 8 bases from V and 2 bases from J, the junction contained 7 bases not matched to a gene. The DNA for the CDR3 is TGTGCCAGCCGTGCCAGACAGGGGGCCTACGAGCAGTACTTC. This sequence encodes CASRARQGAYEQYF.

This clonotype has only a few counts. This chain links TRBV6-1 with TRBJ1-1; D ambiguous. CDR3 length: 17 residues. V was trimmed by 7 bases and J by 1 base, leaving 22 bases between them. The germline gives CDR1 MNHNS, CDR2 SASEGT. The CDR3 spells CASNPVGEGVRNTEAFF. CDR3 DNA sequence: TGTGCCAGCAACCCAGTCGGGGAGGGAGTACGGAACACTGAAGCTTTCTTT.

This clonotype was counted many times. The chain has TRBV20-1 and TRBJ2-3, with 8 positions matching TRBD2. The V gene end was trimmed by 6 bases and the J gene end by 6 bases; junction bases not matched to a gene: 14. This CDR3 is built from 15 residues. The germline V gene has CDR1 DFQATT and CDR2 SNEGSKA (reference sequence). CDR3 bases: TGCAGTGCCGCACTCAGCGGGGGCGGGGGGGATACGCAGTATTTT. Translated, it gives CSAALSGGGGDTQYF.

This clonotype was found many times. CDR3 coding DNA: TGCAGTGCTCAACCCGGACGGTATAGCAATCAGCCCCAGCATTTT. Translation gives CSAQPGRYSNQPQHF. The chain combines TRBV20-1 with TRBJ1-5; unclear D gene. The CDR3 runs 15 residues. Germline V CDR1 and CDR2: DFQATT, SNEGSKA (reference sequence). V was cut by 5 bases and J by 0 bases, with 14 bases left in between.

This clonotype was counted at least ten times. The V and J genes are TRBV12-3 or TRBV12-4 and TRBJ2-3; 9 nucleotides agree with TRBD2. V was clipped by 5 bases and J by 6 bases; unmatched bases: 12. The CDR3 covers 16 residues. The CDR3 sequence: CASSPLAGVGWDTQYF. The CDR3 nucleotides read TGTGCCAGCAGTCCCTTAGCGGGGGTTGGGTGGGATACGCAGTATTTT.

In regard to this clonotype: It may be a read error: a sequence one base away is much more abundant. V gene TRBV5-5 combines with J gene TRBJ2-5; D not resolved. This CDR3 spans 14 amino acids. Germline-derived CDR1 and CDR2 are SGHKS and YYEKEE (reference sequence). CDR3 bases: TGTGCCAGCAGCTTGAAGTGGCAGCAAGAGCCCCAGTACTTC. This translates into CASSLKWQQEPQYF. Using reference TRBV5-5 and TRBJ2-5 for the parts outside the CDR3, the full variable domain is DAGVTQSPTHLIKTRGQQVTLRCSPISGHKSVSWYQQVLGQGPQFIFQYYEKEERGRGNFPDRFSARQFPNYSSELNVNALLLGDSALYLCASSLKWQQEPQYFGPGTRLLVL.

In its sample, this clonotype was seen many times. The chain has TRBV5-5 and TRBJ2-7, with 9 bases matching TRBD1. Per the germline V gene, CDR1 is SGHKS and CDR2 is YYEKEE (reference sequence). Trimming cost V 3 bases and J 4 bases; bases outside gene matches: 11. The CDR3 sequence is 16 residues long. The CDR3 nucleotides are TGTGCCAGCAGCTCATCCGGGACAGGGATACAATACGAGCAGTACTTC. Translated: CASSSSGTGIQYEQYF.

Many counts were recorded for this clonotype. The chain employs TRBV20-1 and TRBJ1-6, with D maybe TRBD1 (6 bases). V shed 2 bases and J shed 7 bases, with 18 bases lying between them. CDR1 is DFQATT, CDR2 SNEGSKA, per germline (reference sequence). The CDR3 loop spans 16 amino acids. The CDR3 sequence is CSARPIPDRLNSPLHF. The CDR3 DNA reads as TGCAGTGCTAGACCGATCCCCGACAGGTTAAATTCACCCCTCCACTTT.

This clonotype was counted many times. The chain uses TRBV20-1 and TRBJ2-3; D might be TRBD2 (5 bases). This CDR3 is built from 15 residues. V lost 3 bases, J lost 5 bases, and 18 bases lay in between. CDR1 and CDR2 (germline): DFQATT, SNEGSKA (reference sequence). The CDR3 region has the DNA TGCAGTGCTAGCCGCAAAGGGCTTGGAGGAGATACGCAGTATTTT. It is translated as CSASRKGLGGDTQYF.

This clonotype appeared a few times. V and J are TRBV2 and TRBJ1-5; D is uncertain. The CDR3 is made up of 13 amino acids. In germline, CDR1 is SNHLY, CDR2 FYNNEI. V lost 4 bases, J lost 5 bases, and 9 bases lay in between. The CDR3 reads CASSGVHDQPQHF. Written as DNA, the CDR3 is TGTGCCAGCAGTGGGGTACATGATCAGCCCCAGCATTTT.

The sample holds many counts of this clonotype. V is TRBV9 and J is TRBJ2-7; D call uncertain. The germline V and J ends were trimmed by 0 bases and 4 bases, with 8 bases remaining between them. The CDR3 has 13 residues. Germline V CDR1 and CDR2: SGDLS, YYNGEE. The CDR3 here is CASSVGNAYEQYF. CDR3 sequence (DNA): TGTGCCAGCAGCGTAGGAAATGCGTACGAGCAGTACTTC.

In regard to this clonotype: A much larger clone lies one base from this, so it may be a read error. The J gene is TRBJ2-2, the V gene TRBV5-1, with 8 bases identical to TRBD2. Germline V gene sequence: CDR1 SGHRS, CDR2 YFSETQ. This CDR3 comprises 12 residues. CDR3 nucleotides: TGCGCCAGCAGCCCCCCGGGGGGGGGGCTGTTTTTT. It is translated as CASSPPGGGLFF. The full variable domain, rest sourced from reference TRBV5-1 and TRBJ2-2, is KAGVTQTPRYLIKTRGQQVTLSCSPISGHRSVSWYQQTPGQGLQFLFEYFSETQRNKGNFPGRFSGRQFSNSRSEMNVSTLELGDSALYLCASSPPGGGLFFGEGSRLTVL.

This clonotype was counted only a few times. The rearrangement uses TRBV20-1 and TRBJ1-4; the D is unclear. Germline loops: CDR1 DFQATT, CDR2 SNEGSKA (reference sequence). This CDR3 spans 15 amino acids. The ends were cut back, 6 bases at V and 3 bases at J, with 17 bases in the middle. This CDR3 is CSATDRGPPNEKLFF. In DNA, the CDR3 is TGCAGTGCCACAGACCGAGGGCCCCCTAATGAAAAACTGTTTTTT.

There are many counts of this clonotype. The rearrangement joins TRBV18 to TRBJ1-2; D might be TRBD1 (5 bases). Germline V CDR1 and CDR2: KGHSH, LQKENI. The CDR3 is 13 amino acids. Trimming took off 3 bases at V and 2 bases at J, with 7 bases between the two ends. In DNA form, the CDR3 reads TGTGCCAGCTCACCGACAGTGAACTATGGCTACACCTTC. Translating gives CASSPTVNYGYTF.

At least ten counts were recorded for this clonotype. The chain is built from TRBV3-1 and TRBJ1-4; no clear D. Germline CDR1 and CDR2: LGHDT and YNNKEL (reference sequence). V dropped 1 base and J dropped 11 bases, with 5 bases sitting between them. This CDR3 has 11 amino acids. The CDR3, as DNA: TGTGCCAGCAGCCAAGGGATGAAACTGTTTTTT. Its translation: CASSQGMKLFF.

This clonotype was counted at least ten times. The chain links TRBV13 to TRBJ2-2, with D perhaps given as TRBD1 or TRBD2 (5 bases each). This CDR3 has 17 residues. The germline V gene encodes CDR1 PRHDT and CDR2 FYEKMQ (reference sequence). Trimming took 7 bases from V and 0 from J, leaving 18 bases between them. CDR3: CASTPIPEGPNTGELFF. In nucleotides, the CDR3 is TGTGCCAGCACACCAATACCCGAGGGGCCGAACACCGGGGAGCTGTTTTTT.

This clonotype was seen ten or more times. The chain has TRBV7-9 and TRBJ2-3; D is unresolved. CDR3 length equals 9 residues. Looked up from germline, CDR1 is SEHNR and CDR2 is FQNEAQ (reference sequence). V shed 11 bases and J shed 3 bases, with 3 bases lying between them. Here the CDR3 DNA reads TGTGCCGGTACAGATACGCAGTATTTT. Translating it yields CAGTDTQYF.

This clonotype was counted ten times or more. The V gene is TRBV28, the J gene TRBJ2-7, with TRBD2 identical over 8 bases. Germline assignment: CDR1 MDHEN and CDR2 SYDVKM. The junction had 14 bases not matched to a gene; V was cut back by 6 bases and J by 7 bases. CDR3 length: 15 amino acids. The CDR3 coding sequence is TGTGCCAGCAGGACCTTCTACGGGGGGGCGATAGAGCAGTACTTC. Translating gives CASRTFYGGAIEQYF. Using reference TRBV28 and TRBJ2-7 for the parts outside the CDR3, the full variable domain is DVKVTQSSRYLVKRTGEKVFLECVQDMDHENMFWYRQDPGLGLRLIYFSYDVKMKEKGDIPEGYSVSREKKERFSLILESASTNQTSMYLCASRTFYGGAIEQYFGPGTRLTVT.

This clonotype was seen many times. The chain couples TRBV4-2 to TRBJ1-1; possible D gene TRBD1, 5 bases. Trimming shortened V by 0 bases and J by 1 base, and 15 bases separated the two germline ends. CDR1 and CDR2 (germline): LGHNA, YNFKEQ. CDR3 size: 17 residues. The CDR3 coding sequence is TGTGCCAGCAGCCAAGATGCCCCTTGGGGGGAGAACACTGAAGCTTTCTTT. It specifies CASSQDAPWGENTEAFF.

Notes on this clonotype: This clone may be a read error of a much larger clone one base away. The chain couples TRBV12-3 or TRBV12-4 to TRBJ2-5; 7 bases align to TRBD1. The CDR3 consists of 15 residues. The CDR3 is CASSFRDRGQETQSF. In DNA, the CDR3 is TGTGCCAGCAGTTTTCGGGACAGAGGTCAAGAGACCCAGTCCTTC.

This clonotype was observed at least ten times. The CDR3 sequence: CASSARQGLGSNQPQHF. Written as DNA, the CDR3 is TGTGCCAGCAGTGCCCGACAGGGTCTAGGGAGCAATCAGCCCCAGCATTTT. The chain carries TRBV6-1 and TRBJ1-5; 7 positions match TRBD1. Germline CDR1 is MNHNS and CDR2 is SASEGT. The ends lost 4 bases at V and 1 base at J; junction bases unmatched: 10. The CDR3 covers 17 residues.

The sample holds many counts of this clonotype. This chain joins TRBV20-1 and TRBJ2-1; D assignment may be TRBD1 or TRBD2 (5 bases each). With 1 base removed from V and 8 bases from J, the gap between germline ends came to 9 bases. Per germline, CDR1 DFQATT and CDR2 SNEGSKA (reference sequence). CDR3 length equals 12 residues. CDR3 sequence: CSARAGTDEQFF. In nucleotides, the CDR3 is TGCAGTGCTAGAGCGGGGACCGATGAGCAGTTCTTC.

This clonotype was counted at least ten times. This chain joins TRBV5-1 and TRBJ1-5, with D possibly TRBD1 on 5 matching bases. Germline CDR1 is SGHRS and CDR2 is YFSETQ. The V end was cut by 0 bases, the J end by 3 bases, with 10 bases between. The CDR3 extends over 15 amino acids. Here the CDR3 reads CASSLAPGNNQPQHF. In DNA, the CDR3 is TGCGCCAGCAGCTTGGCCCCAGGGAACAATCAGCCCCAGCATTTT.

This clonotype appeared many times. This chain connects TRBV20-1 to TRBJ2-3, with 8 bases aligning to TRBD2. This CDR3 has 16 amino acids. Per the germline V gene, CDR1 is DFQATT and CDR2 is SNEGSKA (reference sequence). V lost 0 bases and J lost 4; bases outside the gene matches: 9. This chain's CDR3 is CSARDPGGAGADTQYF. For the CDR3, the DNA is TGCAGTGCTAGAGACCCCGGGGGGGCCGGTGCAGATACGCAGTATTTT.